This passage covers 18 T cell receptor beta chains from one sample sequenced in a study of Graves' ophthalmopathy and Graves' hyperthyroidism (dated 2018 in TCRdb). The instrument was an Illumina HiSeq 2000. For repertoire sequencing, TCR beta CDR3 regions were amplified from RNA transcripts. The first round was an RT-PCR using HTBI primers with the Qiagen OneStep RT-PCR kit, and this first round was followed by a second-round multiplex PCR, then size selection and purification. TCRdb took the public reads, trimmed them with fastp at Q25, ran MiXCR for clone calling and kept in-frame beta chains. CDR3 protein sequences are deduplicated, and each keeps its most common genes and DNA. This sample comprises around 1,000,000 distinct CDR3 sequences, about 36% of them detected only once. The ten largest clonotypes hold around 10% of the sample. The sequenced sample was peripheral blood or thyroid tissue (not recorded which). Receptors were obtained from an adult man with Graves' hyperthyroidism.

The chain joins TRBV2 to TRBJ2-5; unclear D gene. V was clipped by 10 bases and J by 3 bases, with 9 bases between them. This CDR3 contains 11 residues. CDR1 and CDR2 from the germline V gene are SNHLY and FYNNEI. The CDR3 here is CATRTEETQYF. CDR3 nucleotides: TGTGCCACACGGACGGAAGAGACCCAGTACTTC.

This clonotype was found many times. The chain joins TRBV12-3 or TRBV12-4 to TRBJ1-2; TRBD1 aligns across 7 bases. The CDR3 extends over 15 amino acids. J gave up 2 bases and V 9 bases, and 12 bases lay outside the gene matches. The CDR3 here is CASCVWDSLNYGYTF. In nucleotides, the CDR3 is TGTGCCAGTTGCGTTTGGGACAGCCTAAACTATGGCTACACCTTC.

V gene TRBV12-3 or TRBV12-4 combines with J gene TRBJ1-1, with 9 bases matching TRBD1. The CDR3 extends over 15 amino acids. With V trimmed by 4 bases and J by 6 bases, 9 bases remained unmatched. CDR3 coding DNA: TGTGCCAGCAGTTATCCGGACAGGGGCCCCCCTGAAGCTTTCTTT. It encodes CASSYPDRGPPEAFF.

The rearrangement links TRBV9 to TRBJ2-5; maybe TRBD2 (6 bases). This CDR3 is built from 15 residues. Germline-derived CDR1 and CDR2 are SGDLS and YYNGEE. V lost 0 bases to trimming and J lost 9 bases, with 18 bases between them. CDR3 sequence reads: CASSVGGEGHQPQYF. The CDR3 DNA sequence: TGTGCCAGCAGCGTAGGGGGGGAAGGGCATCAGCCCCAGTACTTC.

V and J are TRBV5-5 and TRBJ2-6; D gene ambiguous. V was cut by 3 bases and J by 4 bases, with 11 bases left in between. This CDR3 is 15 amino acids long. Germline V gives CDR1 SGHKS, CDR2 YYEKEE (reference sequence). CDR3 DNA: TGTGCCAGCAGCTCAGCCGGGCCAGGGGCCAACGTCCTGACTTTC. Translation gives CASSSAGPGANVLTF.

This clonotype was seen at least ten times. The V gene is TRBV2, the J gene TRBJ1-2, with D hard to call. Germline V gene lookup returns CDR1 SNHLY and CDR2 FYNNEI. V was trimmed by 2 bases and J by 2 bases, leaving 9 bases between them. The CDR3 loop spans 14 amino acids. This CDR3 is CASSESAGNYGYTF. The DNA of the CDR3 is TGTGCCAGCAGTGAATCCGCAGGAAACTATGGCTACACCTTC.

There are many counts of this clonotype. The gene calls are TRBV9 and TRBJ2-2; 12 bases line up with TRBD2. V trimming: 3 bases; J trimming: 6 bases; junction bases outside the gene matches: 3. The CDR3 contains 15 residues. Germline CDR1 is SGDLS and CDR2 is YYNGEE. The CDR3 reads CASSAGTSGSGELFF. The DNA of the CDR3 is TGTGCCAGCAGCGCCGGGACTAGCGGGTCCGGGGAGCTGTTTTTT. Full variable domain (rest looked up from reference TRBV9 and TRBJ2-2): DSGVTQTPKHLITATGQRVTLRCSPRSGDLSVYWYQQSLDQGLQFLIQYYNGEERAKGNILERFSAQQFPDLHSELNLSSLELGDSALYFCASSAGTSGSGELFFGEGSRLTVL.

This clonotype appeared once. The gene calls are TRBV11-2 and TRBJ2-7; D is ambiguous. Germline V CDR1 and CDR2: SGHAT, FQNNGV. The CDR3 extends over 14 amino acids. V lost 6 bases, J lost 2 bases, and 14 bases lay in between. The CDR3 nucleotides are TGTGCCAGCAGTTTATCTATCCAAGCCTACGAGCAGTACTTC. Protein product: CASSLSIQAYEQYF.

This clonotype was picked up many times. The CDR3 loop reads CASSLGGRYQETQYF. Written as DNA, the CDR3 is TGTGCCAGCAGCTTAGGGGGCCGGTACCAAGAGACCCAGTACTTC. This sequence joins TRBV7-3 and TRBJ2-5; tentative D call: TRBD1 (6 bases). Germline values: CDR1 SGHTA, CDR2 FQGTGA. The CDR3 runs 15 residues. Between the trimmed V and J ends, which lost 2 bases and 0 bases, there was a span of 10 bases.

This clonotype was seen just once. The chain uses TRBV5-4 and TRBJ1-2, with D perhaps matching TRBD1 (6 bases). The length of the CDR3 is 14 residues. The germline V gene has CDR1 SGHNT and CDR2 YYREEE (reference sequence). V gave up 0 bases and J gave up 6 bases, with 12 bases separating them. The CDR3: CASSLARGADGYTF. DNA of the CDR3: TGTGCCAGCAGCTTGGCGCGGGGGGCGGATGGCTACACCTTC.

In this sample, this clonotype turned up many times. This rearrangement joins TRBV10-3 to TRBJ1-2, with D maybe TRBD1 (5 bases). V shed 10 bases and J shed 4 bases, with 22 bases lying between them. CDR1 and CDR2 (germline): ENHRY, SYGVKD. The CDR3 spans 15 residues. The CDR3 loop is CATQLDQGALYGYTF. CDR3 in DNA: TGTGCCACCCAACTCGACCAGGGAGCTCTCTATGGCTACACCTTC.

The table lists this clonotype with many counts. This chain uses TRBV5-1 with TRBJ2-6, with D possibly matching TRBD2 (5 bases). The CDR3 totals 14 residues. V lost 2 bases, J lost 3 bases, and 6 bases lay in between. The germline gives CDR1 SGHRS, CDR2 YFSETQ. CDR3 loop: CASSFGNGANVLTF. As DNA, the CDR3 is TGCGCCAGCAGCTTCGGGAATGGGGCCAACGTCCTGACTTTC.

Details on this clonotype: A read error is possible here, since a much larger clone lies one base away. The chain carries TRBV29-1 and TRBJ2-5, with 14 nucleotides matching TRBD2. Looked up from germline, CDR1 is SQVTM and CDR2 is ANQGSEA. CDR3 size: 18 residues. The V gene end was trimmed by 7 bases and the J gene end by 5 bases; junction bases not matched to a gene: 18. The CDR3 nucleotides are TGCAGCGGGGGAGGGGGGACTAGCGGGGGAATGAGGCCGGAGACCCAGTACTTC. Amino acid sequence: CSGGGGTSGGMRPETQYF.

V gene TRBV2 combines with J gene TRBJ1-2; unclear D gene. The V end was cut by 8 bases, the J end by 5 bases, with 18 bases between. This CDR3 region has 14 residues. Germline V gene data show CDR1 as SNHLY and CDR2 as FYNNEI. The CDR3, as DNA: TGTGCCAGCGGAGAATTAGCGGGAGGGTATGGCTACACCTTC. Translated: CASGELAGGYGYTF.

The table lists this clonotype with many counts. Here the CDR3 DNA reads TGTGCCAGCAGACCTCGAGGGGGTTTTAATGAAAAACTGTTTTTT. As protein: CASRPRGGFNEKLFF. The J gene is TRBJ1-4, the V gene TRBV7-9, with D possibly TRBD1 on 6 matching bases. Germline lookup yields CDR1 SEHNR and CDR2 FQNEAQ (reference sequence). The CDR3 consists of 15 residues. Between the trimmed V and J ends, which lost 6 bases and 4 bases, there was a span of 15 bases.

This clonotype showed up many times. The chain combines TRBV19 with TRBJ2-5, with D unclear. The CDR3 extends over 17 amino acids. The germline V gene encodes CDR1 LNHDA and CDR2 SQIVND (reference sequence). Trimming stripped 5 bases from V and 1 base from J, with 20 bases between. CDR3 nucleotide sequence: TGTGCCAGTAGTTACCCAACGGACCGGATGGGCCAAGAGACCCAGTACTTC. Translated: CASSYPTDRMGQETQYF.

Concerning this clonotype itself: One end of the junction is discordant with germline, which a read error may explain. The chain has TRBV28 and TRBJ2-7, with D unclear. The CDR3 extends over 12 amino acids. Germline V lookup: CDR1 MDHEN, CDR2 SYDVKM. In DNA form, the CDR3 reads TGTGCCAGCAGTCAAACTACAGAACCCCTCCTCTTC. It specifies CASSQTTEPLLF.

This clonotype has a count of ten or more. The chain has TRBV4-1 and TRBJ1-5; TRBD1 agrees at 7 bases. In germline, CDR1 is MGHRA, CDR2 YSYEKL. The junction had 4 bases not matched to a gene; V was cut back by 3 bases and J by 2 bases. The CDR3 is 15 amino acids. CDR3 nucleotides: TGCGCCAGCAGCCATTATACAGGGGGCAATCAGCCCCAGCATTTT. This sequence encodes CASSHYTGGNQPQHF.